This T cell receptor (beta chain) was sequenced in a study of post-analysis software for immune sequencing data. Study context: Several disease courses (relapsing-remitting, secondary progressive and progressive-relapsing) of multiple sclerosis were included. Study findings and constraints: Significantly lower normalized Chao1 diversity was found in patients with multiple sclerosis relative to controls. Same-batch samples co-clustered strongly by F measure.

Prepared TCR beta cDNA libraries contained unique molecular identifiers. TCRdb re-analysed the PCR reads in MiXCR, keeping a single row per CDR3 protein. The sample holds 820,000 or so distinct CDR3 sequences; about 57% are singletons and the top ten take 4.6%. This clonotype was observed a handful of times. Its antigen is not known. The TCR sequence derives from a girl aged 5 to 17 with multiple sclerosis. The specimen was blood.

For the CDR3, the DNA is TGCAGTGCTACGACTAGCGAGGCCTACGAGCAGTACTTC. This gives the protein CSATTSEAYEQYF. The genes are TRBV20-1 and TRBJ2-4; 8 nucleotides match TRBD2. The last part of the DNA fits TRBJ2-7 better; the J call may be wrong. This CDR3 has 13 amino acids. Germline V lookup: CDR1 DFQATT, CDR2 SNEGSKA (reference sequence).